This TCR beta chain was recorded in a study of brain T cells in children with intractable seizures. Study findings and constraints: Pre-surgery blood may have been undersampled, hiding some clones. HCMV serostatus was not known, and viral specificity came from CDR3 similarity only.

Time point noted: blood from clinic visit 5 months post-surgery; TSC patient then seizure free. Patients received at least one anti-epileptic drug before surgery. V trimming: 5 bases; J trimming: 6 bases; junction bases outside the gene matches: 15. Germline loops: CDR1 MNHEY, CDR2 SVGEGT. This CDR3 contains 16 residues. Comments on this clone: The antigen remains unidentified.

Assay used: immunoSEQ multiplex PCR; TCRdb lists only in-frame clones, some missing. The sample holds approximately 330,000 clones, 93% seen once. This sequence originates from a boy younger than two with tuberous sclerosis and intractable seizures. This chain uses TRBV6-2 or TRBV6-3 with TRBJ2-7; 8 bases line up with TRBD2. The starting material was peripheral blood, obtained 4 to 5 months after surgery. The CDR3 loop is CASSPLEGAGVPEQYF. CDR3 nucleotides: TGTGCCAGCAGTCCCCTCGAGGGAGCGGGAGTCCCCGAGCAGTACTTC.